Below are 15 T cell receptor beta chains sequenced from a single sample in a study of cytomegalovirus exposure and HLA in healthy donors. 13 Jbeta primers and 60 Vbeta primers were used for the PCR. Clones were read by immunoSEQ multiplex PCR, and TCRdb kept only the in-frame ones, dropping some. This listing includes around 140,000 clones. Material: PBMCs. These receptors came from a woman between 40 and 50 years old in good health and CMV-seropositive.

The chain carries TRBV7-9 and TRBJ2-2; 8 bases are a match to TRBD2. The CDR3 totals 16 residues. Trimming at V came to 6 bases and at J to 1 base, leaving 7 bases not matched to a gene. Germline assignment: CDR1 SEHNR and CDR2 FQNEAQ (reference sequence). The CDR3 loop reads CASRKLAGLNTGELFF. The CDR3 nucleotides are TGTGCCAGCAGAAAGTTAGCGGGGCTGAACACCGGGGAGCTGTTTTTT.

The chain uses TRBV11-1 and TRBJ1-2, with 8 bases that match TRBD1. V shed 4 bases, J shed 4 bases, and the junction held 5 bases outside the gene matches. The germline gives CDR1 SGHAT, CDR2 FQDESV (reference sequence). This CDR3 comprises 14 residues. CDR3 sequence reads: CASSSTGAGYGYTF. The CDR3 DNA sequence: TGTGCCAGCAGCTCGACAGGGGCGGGCTATGGCTACACCTTC.

The V call is TRBV29-1, the J call TRBJ1-4, with 8 bases identical to TRBD1. The CDR3 is 14 amino acids. Trimming took 6 bases from V and 0 from J; bases not matched to a gene: 3. Germline V lookup: CDR1 SQVTM, CDR2 ANQGSEA. As DNA, the CDR3 is TGCAGCGTGGGACAGGTAGCAACTAATGAAAAACTGTTTTTT. The encoded protein is CSVGQVATNEKLFF.

V and J are TRBV19 and TRBJ2-5, with a possible D match to TRBD1 (6 bases). Germline V CDR1 and CDR2: LNHDA, SQIVND (reference sequence). The CDR3 runs 13 residues. The V gene lost 5 bases and the J gene lost 5 bases, with 12 bases spanning the gap. The CDR3 DNA is TGTGCCAGTAGTGGGGGCCGAAGGGAGACCCAGTACTTC. Its translation: CASSGGRRETQYF.

Here the CDR3 DNA reads TGTGCCAGCAGCACGACTAGCGGGAGCGGGGAGCAGTTCTTC. Translation: CASSTTSGSGEQFF. The rearrangement uses TRBV7-2 and TRBJ2-1; 12 bases map to TRBD2. The CDR3 contains 14 residues. Looked up from germline, CDR1 is SGHTA and CDR2 is FQGNSA. J gave up 10 bases and V 5 bases, and 6 bases lay outside the gene matches. The whole variable domain, remainder taken from reference TRBV7-2 and TRBJ2-1, is GAGVSQSPSNKVTEKGKDVELRCDPISGHTALYWYRQSLGQGLEFLIYFQGNSAPDKSGLPSDRFSAERTGGSVSTLTIQRTQQEDSAVYLCASSTTSGSGEQFFGPGTRLTVL.

CDR3: CASSEGHGLAGRAEQFF. The CDR3 DNA is TGCGCCAGCAGCGAGGGACATGGACTAGCGGGACGAGCTGAGCAGTTCTTC. The rearrangement uses TRBV5-1 and TRBJ2-1, with 12 bases aligning to TRBD2. Germline CDR1 and CDR2: SGHRS and YFSETQ. This CDR3 spans 17 amino acids. With V trimmed by 4 bases and J by 9 bases, 14 bases remained unmatched.

The rearrangement joins TRBV25-1 to TRBJ1-2, with D unresolved. CDR1 is MGHDK and CDR2 is SYGVNS in the germline V gene. V dropped 2 bases and J dropped 6 bases, with 10 bases sitting between them. CDR3 length: 13 amino acids. The CDR3 loop is CASSETGRDGYTF. CDR3 coding DNA: TGTGCCAGCAGTGAAACGGGAAGGGATGGCTACACCTTC.

The genes are TRBV14 and TRBJ2-7; 7 nucleotides align to TRBD2. This CDR3 has 13 residues. V shed 4 bases and J 9 bases; nucleotides not matched to a gene: 9. Germline CDR1 and CDR2: SGHDN and FVKESK. The CDR3 DNA reads as TGTGCCAGCAGCCTACGGCGGGAGTCGGTGCAGTACTTC. This translates into CASSLRRESVQYF.

The chain couples TRBV5-1 to TRBJ2-3; perhaps TRBD1 as D (6 bases). V was pared by 3 bases and J by 0 bases, with 8 bases between. The CDR3 covers 14 residues. Looked up from germline, CDR1 is SGHRS and CDR2 is YFSETQ. CDR3 protein: CASSSGHSTDTQYF. In DNA, the CDR3 is TGCGCCAGCAGCTCGGGACACAGCACAGATACGCAGTATTTT.

The gene calls are TRBV30 and TRBJ1-2; maybe TRBD1 (5 bases). Germline-derived CDR1 and CDR2 are GTSNPN and SVGIG (reference sequence). The length of the CDR3 is 15 residues. V shed 0 bases and J shed 7 bases, with 18 bases lying between them. CDR3 coding DNA: TGTGCCTGGAGTGTACTGGGAACACAGGTCTCTGGCTACACCTTC. It specifies CAWSVLGTQVSGYTF.

The chain uses TRBV20-1 and TRBJ1-4; D is unresolved. The CDR3 has 10 amino acids. The germline V and J ends were trimmed by 5 bases and 16 bases, with 14 bases remaining between them. Germline V gene lookup returns CDR1 DFQATT and CDR2 SNEGSKA (reference sequence). The CDR3 nucleotides read TGCAGTGCTGAACAGCATCCCGCGTTTTTT. This translates into CSAEQHPAFF.

The chain carries TRBV6-1 and TRBJ1-1, with TRBD1 matching over 7 bases. The CDR3 is 14 residues long. J gave up 1 base and V 2 bases, and 1 base lay outside the gene matches. Germline V gene lookup returns CDR1 MNHNS and CDR2 SASEGT. The CDR3: CASSERQGNTEAFF. CDR3 bases: TGTGCCAGCAGTGAACGACAGGGGAACACTGAAGCTTTCTTT.

This sequence joins TRBV6-1 and TRBJ2-7, with TRBD1 identical over 12 bases. The V gene end was trimmed by 6 bases and the J gene end by 6 bases; junction bases not matched to a gene: 6. Germline V CDR1 and CDR2: MNHNS, SASEGT. CDR3 size: 14 residues. The CDR3 spells CASRRDRGLSEQYF. The CDR3 DNA reads as TGTGCCAGCAGGCGGGACAGGGGGCTGAGCGAGCAGTACTTC.

The chain is built from TRBV7-8 and TRBJ2-3; no reliable D call. Germline V gene sequence: CDR1 SGHVS, CDR2 FQNEAQ. Between the trimmed V and J ends, which lost 6 bases and 4 bases, there was a span of 17 bases. The CDR3 is made up of 15 amino acids. The CDR3 DNA sequence: TGTGCCAGCAGACTTGCTGGGCACCCGGCAGATACGCAGTATTTT. Protein product: CASRLAGHPADTQYF.

The V call is TRBV6-1, the J call TRBJ2-7, with D maybe TRBD1 (6 bases). CDR1 is MNHNS and CDR2 is SASEGT in the germline V gene. Trimming took off 4 bases at V and 1 base at J, with 11 bases between the two ends. CDR3 size: 14 residues. The CDR3 nucleotides read TGTGCCAGCAGTGCTGGACAGCATTCCTACGAGCAGTACTTC. Translating it yields CASSAGQHSYEQYF.